This T cell receptor beta chain came from a study of cytomegalovirus exposure and HLA in healthy donors. Background on the study: Among the approximately 400 genotyped donors, approximately 82% were placed in the Caucasian-associated ancestry cluster.

A word on this clone: The target antigen is unknown.

The donors comprised healthy bone marrow donors. With 60 Vbeta and 13 Jbeta primers, the PCR was carried out. Clones were sequenced by immunoSEQ multiplex PCR, and TCRdb holds only the in-frame ones, with some missing. The repertoire has around 150,000 clones, 70% to 80% of them found once; the top ten carry roughly 1.4%. The CDR3 totals 13 residues. The germline V gene encodes CDR1 SGHVS and CDR2 FQNEAQ. Trimming left V 8 bases short and J 8 bases short, with 18 bases between. Whole-study results and caveats: TCR beta sequences reportedly predicted most subjects' HLA-A and HLA-B alleles accurately. HLA restriction was apparent for most CMV-associated TCR beta chains in a later analysis.

The specimen was PBMCs. This clonotype was obtained from a man in his 60s in good health and CMV-seronegative. The rearrangement links TRBV7-8 to TRBJ1-2; D gene unclear. The CDR3 region has the DNA TGTGCCAGCGCTACCCAGGTCTTTCGCGGCTACACCTTC. Translation: CASATQVFRGYTF.